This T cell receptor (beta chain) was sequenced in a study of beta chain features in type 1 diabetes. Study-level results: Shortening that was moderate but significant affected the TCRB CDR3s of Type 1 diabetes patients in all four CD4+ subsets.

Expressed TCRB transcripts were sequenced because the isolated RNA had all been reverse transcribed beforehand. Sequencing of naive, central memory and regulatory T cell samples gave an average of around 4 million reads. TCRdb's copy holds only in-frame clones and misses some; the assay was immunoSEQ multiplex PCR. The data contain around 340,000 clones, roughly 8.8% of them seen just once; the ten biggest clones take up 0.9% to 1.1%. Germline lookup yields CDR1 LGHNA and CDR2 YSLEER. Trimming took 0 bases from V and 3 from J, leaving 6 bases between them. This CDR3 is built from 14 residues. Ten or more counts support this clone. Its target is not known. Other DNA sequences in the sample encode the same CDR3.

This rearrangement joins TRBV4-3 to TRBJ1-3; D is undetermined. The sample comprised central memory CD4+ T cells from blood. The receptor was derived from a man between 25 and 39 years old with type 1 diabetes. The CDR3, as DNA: TGCGCCAGCAGCCAAGATCGCGGTGGAAACACCATATATTTT. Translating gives CASSQDRGGNTIYF.